These 9 T cell receptor beta chains came from one sample sequenced in a study of T cell changes during pregnancy in multiple sclerosis. The assay was immunoSEQ multiplex PCR, and TCRdb's table has in-frame clones only and misses some. The table lists under 75,000 clones, 91% of them singletons, with approximately 1.3% in the top ten. This specimen consisted of peripheral blood, obtained in the third trimester of pregnancy. The receptors come from a female donor in good health, enrolled as a control in a pregnancy study.

This chain joins TRBV7-2 and TRBJ1-1; TRBD1 matches 7 bases. V lost 0 bases and J lost 3; bases outside the gene matches: 7. CDR1 and CDR2 (germline): SGHTA, FQGNSA. CDR3 size: 16 residues. The CDR3 reads CASSLAETGIYTEAFF. CDR3 in DNA: TGTGCCAGCAGCTTAGCCGAGACAGGGATATACACTGAAGCTTTCTTT. The full variable domain, with the rest looked up from reference TRBV7-2 and TRBJ1-1, is GAGVSQSPSNKVTEKGKDVELRCDPISGHTALYWYRQSLGQGLEFLIYFQGNSAPDKSGLPSDRFSAERTGGSVSTLTIQRTQQEDSAVYLCASSLAETGIYTEAFFGQGTRLTVV.

This clone showed up just once. V and J are TRBV11-1 and TRBJ2-5, with a possible D match to TRBD2 (5 bases). The germline gives CDR1 SGHAT, CDR2 FQDESV (reference sequence). V lost 5 bases to trimming and J lost 5 bases, with 6 bases between them. The CDR3 is 11 residues long. The CDR3 sequence: CASSPGETQYF. CDR3 DNA: TGTGCCAGCAGCCCGGGGGAGACCCAGTACTTC.

The V gene is TRBV4-3, the J gene TRBJ2-5; 12 bases map to TRBD2. V lost 1 base, J lost 5 bases, and 8 bases stayed unmatched. The germline gives CDR1 LGHNA, CDR2 YSLEER. The CDR3 has 17 residues. The CDR3 DNA follows: TGCGCCAGCAGCCAAGGACTAGCGGGGGTAGAGTCGGAGACCCAGTACTTC. The encoded protein is CASSQGLAGVESETQYF.

The genes are TRBV7-2 and TRBJ2-5, with a weak D call TRBD2 (6 bases). The V end lost 3 bases, the J end lost 5 bases, and 10 bases lay between the germline ends. The CDR3 is made up of 13 amino acids. CDR1 is SGHTA and CDR2 is FQGNSA in the germline V gene. The CDR3 region is CASSLTSLETQYF. The CDR3 DNA follows: TGTGCCAGCAGCTTGACTAGTCTCGAGACCCAGTACTTC.

The gene calls are TRBV25-1 and TRBJ1-5; D unclear. Germline V gene lookup returns CDR1 MGHDK and CDR2 SYGVNS. V lost 0 bases to trimming and J lost 2 bases, with 5 bases between them. The CDR3 contains 14 residues. CDR3 loop: CASSEYGGNQPQHF. In DNA, the CDR3 is TGTGCCAGCAGTGAATACGGGGGCAATCAGCCCCAGCATTTT. The whole variable domain, filled in from reference TRBV25-1 and TRBJ1-5, reads EADIYQTPRYLVIGTGKKITLECSQTMGHDKMYWYQQDPGMELHLIHYSYGVNSTEKGDLSSESTVSRIRTEHFPLTLESARPSHTSQYLCASSEYGGNQPQHFGDGTRLSIL.

This chain joins TRBV7-6 and TRBJ1-4; 7 bases are a match to TRBD1. V was pared by 4 bases and J by 3 bases, with 5 bases of the junction left unmatched. CDR1 is SGHVS, CDR2 FNYEAQ, per germline. This CDR3 spans 15 amino acids. For the CDR3, the DNA is TGTGCCAGCAGCTCCACAGGGGTCTCTAATGAAAAACTGTTTTTT. It yields the protein CASSSTGVSNEKLFF.

This clone occurred a few times. The genes are TRBV7-9 and TRBJ1-5; 8 bases line up with TRBD1. The CDR3 contains 14 residues. The J segment lost 3 bases and the V segment lost 8 bases, leaving 6 bases of the junction unmatched. CDR1 is SEHNR and CDR2 is FQNEAQ in the germline V gene (reference sequence). This chain's CDR3 is CASRGTGDNQPQHF. Here the CDR3 DNA reads TGTGCCAGCCGGGGGACAGGCGACAATCAGCCCCAGCATTTT.

The chain recombines TRBV5-1 with TRBJ1-6; TRBD1 matches at 8 bases. This CDR3 is 14 amino acids long. V was clipped by 3 bases and J by 10 bases; unmatched bases: 6. CDR1 SGHRS and CDR2 YFSETQ come from the germline V gene. The DNA for the CDR3 is TGCGCCAGCAGCTGGGCGACAGGGGAATCACCCCTCCACTTT. It is translated as CASSWATGESPLHF.

The V call is TRBV7-2, the J call TRBJ1-5, with D tentatively TRBD1 (6 bases). The V and J ends lost 5 bases and 6 bases respectively, with 14 bases between them. This CDR3 has 14 amino acids. The germline gives CDR1 SGHTA, CDR2 FQGNSA. In DNA, the CDR3 is TGTGCCAGCAGCCACGGACAGTCTCGTCAGCCCCAGCATTTT. Encoded protein: CASSHGQSRQPQHF.